The clone carrying this TCR beta chain appeared once. The antigen remains unidentified. The record originates from a study of shared clonotypes between healthy human individuals. Study summary: Every donor yielded three CD4 naive, three CD4 memory, two CD8 naive and one CD8 memory plate. Study observations and caveats: Memory subsets generally showed lower estimated richness than naive subsets.

Clones were read by immunoSEQ multiplex PCR, and TCRdb kept only the in-frame ones, dropping some. The profile shows 2 million to 2.5 million clones, around 96% of them singletons. This CDR3 is built from 15 residues. J gave up 7 bases and V 1 base, and 6 bases lay outside the gene matches. Germline V gene lookup returns CDR1 SGHAT and CDR2 FQNNGV. The naive CD8 population came from CD45RO-negative cells selected for CCR7, without terminally differentiated effector memory CD45RA+ cells. The J gene is TRBJ2-1, the V gene TRBV11-2; 8 bases match TRBD2. Sequencing used naive CD8+ T cells sorted from blood. The TCR originated in a man younger than 35 in good health. CDR3 coding DNA: TGTGCCAGCAGCTTAGCGCCCGGGAGGGAGAATGAGCAGTTCTTC. Its protein product is CASSLAPGRENEQFF.